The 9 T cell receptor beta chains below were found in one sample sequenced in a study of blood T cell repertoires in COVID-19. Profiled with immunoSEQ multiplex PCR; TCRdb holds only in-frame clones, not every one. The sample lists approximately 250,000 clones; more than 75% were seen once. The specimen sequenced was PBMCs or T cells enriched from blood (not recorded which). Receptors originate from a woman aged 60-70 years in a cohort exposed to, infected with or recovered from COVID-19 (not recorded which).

CDR3 DNA sequence: TGTGCCAGCAGTTACAACAGGGGGCTCAATCAGCCCCAGCATTTT. Amino acid sequence: CASSYNRGLNQPQHF. The chain links TRBV27 to TRBJ1-5, with 9 bases aligning to TRBD1. CDR3 size: 15 residues. V shed 4 bases, J shed 3 bases, and the junction held 4 bases outside the gene matches. CDR1 is MNHEY, CDR2 SMNVEV, per germline (reference sequence).

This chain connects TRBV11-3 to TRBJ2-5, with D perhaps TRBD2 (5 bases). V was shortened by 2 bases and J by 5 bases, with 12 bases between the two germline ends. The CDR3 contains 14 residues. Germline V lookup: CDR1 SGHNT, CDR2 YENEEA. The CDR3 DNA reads TGTGCCAGCAGCTTATCCCCAACGGGGGAGACCCAGTACTTC. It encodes CASSLSPTGETQYF.

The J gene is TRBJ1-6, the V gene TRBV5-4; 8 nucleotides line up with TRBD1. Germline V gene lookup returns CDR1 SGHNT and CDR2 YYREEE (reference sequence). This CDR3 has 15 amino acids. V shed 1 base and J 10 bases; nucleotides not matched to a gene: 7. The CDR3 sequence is CASSLRQGAESPLHF. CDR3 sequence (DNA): TGTGCCAGCAGCTTGAGGCAGGGGGCTGAGTCACCCCTCCACTTT.

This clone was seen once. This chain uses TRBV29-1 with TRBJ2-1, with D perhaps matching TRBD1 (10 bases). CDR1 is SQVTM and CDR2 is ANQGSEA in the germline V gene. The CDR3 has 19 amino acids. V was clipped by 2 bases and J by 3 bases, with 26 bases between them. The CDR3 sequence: CSVERQGARLADFYNEQFF. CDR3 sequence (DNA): TGCAGCGTTGAAAGACAGGGGGCGCGACTAGCGGATTTCTACAATGAGCAGTTCTTC.

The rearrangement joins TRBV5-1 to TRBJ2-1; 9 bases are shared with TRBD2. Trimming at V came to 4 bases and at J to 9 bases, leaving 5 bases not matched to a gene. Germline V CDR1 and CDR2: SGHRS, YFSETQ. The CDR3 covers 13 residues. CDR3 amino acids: CASSLAGIGEQFF. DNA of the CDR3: TGCGCCAGCAGCCTAGCGGGAATCGGTGAGCAGTTCTTC.

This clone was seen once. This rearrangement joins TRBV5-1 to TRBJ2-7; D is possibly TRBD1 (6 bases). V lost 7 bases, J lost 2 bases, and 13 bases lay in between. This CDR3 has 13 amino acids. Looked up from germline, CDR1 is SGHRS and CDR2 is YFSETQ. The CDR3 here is CASGIRGTYEQYF. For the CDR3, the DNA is TGCGCCAGCGGTATCAGGGGCACCTACGAGCAGTACTTC.

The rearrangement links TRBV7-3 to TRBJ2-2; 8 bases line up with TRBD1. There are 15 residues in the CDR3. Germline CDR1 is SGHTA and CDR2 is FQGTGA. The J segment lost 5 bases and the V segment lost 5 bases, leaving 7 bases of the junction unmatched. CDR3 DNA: TGTGCCAGCAGCCCCACCCAGGGGGCGACCGGGGAGCTGTTTTTT. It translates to CASSPTQGATGELFF.

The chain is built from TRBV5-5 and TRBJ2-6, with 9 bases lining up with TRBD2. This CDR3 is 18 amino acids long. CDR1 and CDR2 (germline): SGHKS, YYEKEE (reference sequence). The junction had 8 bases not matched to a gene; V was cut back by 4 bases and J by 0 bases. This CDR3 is CASSPRTSESSGANVLTF. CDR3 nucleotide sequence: TGTGCCAGCAGCCCCAGGACTAGCGAAAGCTCTGGGGCCAACGTCCTGACTTTC.

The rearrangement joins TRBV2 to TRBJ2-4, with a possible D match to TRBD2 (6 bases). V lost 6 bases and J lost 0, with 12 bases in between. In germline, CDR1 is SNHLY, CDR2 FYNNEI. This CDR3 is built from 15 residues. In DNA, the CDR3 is TGTGCCAGCAGGGGAGGAGATTTAGCCAAAAACATTCAGTACTTC. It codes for CASRGGDLAKNIQYF.